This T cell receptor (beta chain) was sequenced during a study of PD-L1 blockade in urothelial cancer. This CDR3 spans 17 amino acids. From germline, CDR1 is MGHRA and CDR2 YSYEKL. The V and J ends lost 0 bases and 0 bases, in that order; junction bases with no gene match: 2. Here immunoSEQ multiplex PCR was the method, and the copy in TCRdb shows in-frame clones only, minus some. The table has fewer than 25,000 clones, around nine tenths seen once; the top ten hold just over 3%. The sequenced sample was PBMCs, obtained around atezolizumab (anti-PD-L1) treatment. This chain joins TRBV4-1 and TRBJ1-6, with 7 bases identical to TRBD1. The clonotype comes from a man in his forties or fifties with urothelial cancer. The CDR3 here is CASSQETGSSYNSPLHF. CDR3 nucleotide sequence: TGCGCCAGCAGCCAAGAGACAGGGAGCTCCTATAATTCACCCCTCCACTTT.